This T cell receptor beta chain was identified during a study of radiation and T cells in renal cell carcinoma. Study context: Nephrectomy followed 15 Gy stereotactic body radiation by 4 weeks.

The time point: baseline pretreatment blood. Treatment noted: 15 Gy SBRT to primary tumor, nephrectomy 4 weeks later. The patient's renal cell carcinoma had clear cell pathology. This CDR3 spans 16 amino acids. CDR1 is MNHEY, CDR2 SVGAGI, per germline. The V and J ends lost 2 bases and 10 bases, in that order; junction bases with no gene match: 11. Only in-frame clones appear in the TCRdb table, and some are missing; sequencing was by immunoSEQ multiplex PCR. The profile shows about 130,000 clones, around nine tenths of them singletons. This receptor was taken from a woman aged 50 to 65 with renal cell carcinoma. The sample consisted of blood, taken from a patient whose treatment included radiotherapy and nephrectomy. The V gene is TRBV6-5, the J gene TRBJ1-6; 7 bases are shared with TRBD1. The CDR3 DNA is TGTGCCAGCAGTTACGGCATAGGGGGCGAAAGCTCACCCCTCCACTTT. Protein sequence: CASSYGIGGESSPLHF.